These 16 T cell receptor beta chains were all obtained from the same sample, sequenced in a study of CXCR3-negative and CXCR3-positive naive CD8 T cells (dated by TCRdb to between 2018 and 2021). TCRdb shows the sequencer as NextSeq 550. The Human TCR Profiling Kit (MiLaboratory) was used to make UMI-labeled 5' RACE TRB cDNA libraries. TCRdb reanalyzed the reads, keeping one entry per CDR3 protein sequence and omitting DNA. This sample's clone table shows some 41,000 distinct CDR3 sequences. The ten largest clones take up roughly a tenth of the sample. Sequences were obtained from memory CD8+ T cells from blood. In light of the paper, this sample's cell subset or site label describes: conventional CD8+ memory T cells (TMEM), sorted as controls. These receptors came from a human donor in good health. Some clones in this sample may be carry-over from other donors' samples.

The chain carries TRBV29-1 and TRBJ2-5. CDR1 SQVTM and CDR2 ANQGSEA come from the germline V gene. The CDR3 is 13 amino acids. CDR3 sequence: CSVAGMYQETQYF.

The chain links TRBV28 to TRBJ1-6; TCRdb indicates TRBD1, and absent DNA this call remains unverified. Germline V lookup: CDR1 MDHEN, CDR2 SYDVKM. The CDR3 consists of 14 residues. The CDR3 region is CTSSSGAETSPLHF.

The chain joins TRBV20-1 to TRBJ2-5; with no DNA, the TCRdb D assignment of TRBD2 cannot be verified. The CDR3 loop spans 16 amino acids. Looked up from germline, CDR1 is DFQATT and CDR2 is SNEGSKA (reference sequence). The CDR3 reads CSAGSGTSGGQETQYF.

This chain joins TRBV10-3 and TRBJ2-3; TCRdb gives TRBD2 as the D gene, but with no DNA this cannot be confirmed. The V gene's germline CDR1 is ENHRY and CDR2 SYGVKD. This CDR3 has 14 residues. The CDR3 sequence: CANSGVAEADTQYF.

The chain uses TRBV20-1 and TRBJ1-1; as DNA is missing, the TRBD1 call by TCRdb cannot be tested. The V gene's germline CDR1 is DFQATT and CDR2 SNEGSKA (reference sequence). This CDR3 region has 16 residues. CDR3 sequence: CSARFRTGGMNTEAFF.

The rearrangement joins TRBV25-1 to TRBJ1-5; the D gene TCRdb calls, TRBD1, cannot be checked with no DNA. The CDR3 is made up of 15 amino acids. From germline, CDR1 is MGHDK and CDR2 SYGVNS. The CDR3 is CASSVQGDGNQPQHF.

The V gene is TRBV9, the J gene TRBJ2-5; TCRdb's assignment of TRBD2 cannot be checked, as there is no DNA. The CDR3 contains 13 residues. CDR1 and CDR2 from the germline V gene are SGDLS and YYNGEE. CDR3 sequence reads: CASSGVSGMTQYF. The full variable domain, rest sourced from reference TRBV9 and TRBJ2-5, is DSGVTQTPKHLITATGQRVTLRCSPRSGDLSVYWYQQSLDQGLQFLIQYYNGEERAKGNILERFSAQQFPDLHSELNLSSLELGDSALYFCASSGVSGMTQYFGPGTRLLVL.

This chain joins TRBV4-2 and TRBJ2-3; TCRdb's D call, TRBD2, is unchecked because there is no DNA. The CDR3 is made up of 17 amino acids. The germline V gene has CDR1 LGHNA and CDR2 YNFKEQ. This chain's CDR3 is CASSQGDSGSGTDTQYF.

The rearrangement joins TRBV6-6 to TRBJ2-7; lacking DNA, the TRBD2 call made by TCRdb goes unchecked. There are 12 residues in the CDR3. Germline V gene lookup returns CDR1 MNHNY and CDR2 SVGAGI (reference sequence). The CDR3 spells CASREVTYEQYF.

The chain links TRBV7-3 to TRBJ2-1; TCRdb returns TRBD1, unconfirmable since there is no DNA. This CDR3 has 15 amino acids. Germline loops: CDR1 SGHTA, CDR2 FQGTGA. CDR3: CASTMGGASYNEQFF.

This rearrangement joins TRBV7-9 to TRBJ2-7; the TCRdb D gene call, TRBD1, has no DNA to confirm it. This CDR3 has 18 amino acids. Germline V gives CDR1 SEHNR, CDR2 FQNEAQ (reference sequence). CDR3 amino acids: CASSSTLPGQGRWYEQYF. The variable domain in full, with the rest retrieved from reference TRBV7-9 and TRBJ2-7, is DTGVSQNPRHKITKRGQNVTFRCDPISEHNRLYWYRQTLGQGPEFLTYFQNEAQLEKSRLLSDRFSAERPKGSFSTLEIQRTEQGDSAMYLCASSSTLPGQGRWYEQYFGPGTRLTVT.

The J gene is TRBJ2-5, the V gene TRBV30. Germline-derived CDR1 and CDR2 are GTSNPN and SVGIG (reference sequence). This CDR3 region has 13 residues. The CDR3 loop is CAWTRGIKDNLDF.

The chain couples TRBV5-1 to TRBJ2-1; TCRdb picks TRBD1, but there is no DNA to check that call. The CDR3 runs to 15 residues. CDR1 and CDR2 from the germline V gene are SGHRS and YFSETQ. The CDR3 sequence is CASRSGTGVGNEQFF.

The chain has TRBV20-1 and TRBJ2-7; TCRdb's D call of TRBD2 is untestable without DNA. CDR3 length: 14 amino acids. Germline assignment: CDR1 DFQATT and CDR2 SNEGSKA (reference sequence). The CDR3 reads CSAADSASSSEQYF.

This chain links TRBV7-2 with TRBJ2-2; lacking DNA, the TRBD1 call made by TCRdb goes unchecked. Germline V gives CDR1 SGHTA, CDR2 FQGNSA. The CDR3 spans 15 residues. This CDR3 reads CASSRGQLFSGELFF.

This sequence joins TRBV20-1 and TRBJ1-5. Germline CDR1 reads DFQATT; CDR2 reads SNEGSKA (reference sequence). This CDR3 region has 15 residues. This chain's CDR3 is CSARVEILGDQPQHF.